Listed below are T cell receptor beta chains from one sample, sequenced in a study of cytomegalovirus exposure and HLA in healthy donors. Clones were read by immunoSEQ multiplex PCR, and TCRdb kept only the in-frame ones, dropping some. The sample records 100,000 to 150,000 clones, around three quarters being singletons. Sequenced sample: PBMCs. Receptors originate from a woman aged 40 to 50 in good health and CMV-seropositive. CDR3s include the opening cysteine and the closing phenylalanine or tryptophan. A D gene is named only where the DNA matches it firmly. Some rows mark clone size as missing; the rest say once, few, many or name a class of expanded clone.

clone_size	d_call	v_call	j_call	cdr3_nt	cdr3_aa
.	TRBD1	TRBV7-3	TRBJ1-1	TGTGCCAGCAGCTCGGGACAGGAGAACACTGAAGCTTTCTTT	CASSSGQENTEAFF
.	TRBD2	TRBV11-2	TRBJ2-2	TGTGCCAGCAGCTACATAGCGGGAGGGCGGACCGGGGAGCTGTTTTTT	CASSYIAGGRTGELFF
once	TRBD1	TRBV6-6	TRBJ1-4	TGTGCCAGCAGTTACGGGGGACAGGAAGAGAATGAAAAACTGTTTTTT	CASSYGGQEENEKLFF
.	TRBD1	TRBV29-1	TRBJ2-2	TGCAGCGCCGGGACAGGGACCGGGGAGCTGTTTTTT	CSAGTGTGELFF
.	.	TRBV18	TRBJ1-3	TGTGCCAGCTCACCGGGGCTAGGAAACACCATATATTTT	CASSPGLGNTIYF
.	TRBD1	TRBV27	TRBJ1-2	TGTGCCAGCAGTTTACAACCCGATTACAGGGGGGGAGGCTACACCTTC	CASSLQPDYRGGGYTF
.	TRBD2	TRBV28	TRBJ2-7	TGTGCCAGCTTGGGACTAGCGGGAGTCCCAGGGGGCTACGAGCAGTACTTC	CASLGLAGVPGGYEQYF
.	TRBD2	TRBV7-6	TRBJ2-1	TGTGCCAGCAGCACCCGTAGACTAGCGGGAGGTGATGAGCAGTTCTTC	CASSTRRLAGGDEQFF
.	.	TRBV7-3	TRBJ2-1	TGTGCCAGCAGCGCTCCCGACACCTCCAACAATGAGCAGTTCTTC	CASSAPDTSNNEQFF
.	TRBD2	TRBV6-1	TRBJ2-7	TGTGCCAGCAGTGAACCCGCGGGAGGGCCCGTTTACGAGCAGTACTTC	CASSEPAGGPVYEQYF
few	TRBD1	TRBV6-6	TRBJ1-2	TGTGCCAGCAGTTACTCCCCGGGACAGACATACTACACCTTC	CASSYSPGQTYYTF
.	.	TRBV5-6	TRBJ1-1	TGTGCCAGCAACGCGGTTAACACTGAAGCTTTCTTT	CASNAVNTEAFF
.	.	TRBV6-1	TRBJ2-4	TGTGCCAGCAGTGATCTGGCGGGGTTAGCCAAAAACATTCAGTACTTC	CASSDLAGLAKNIQYF
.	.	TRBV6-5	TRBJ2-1	TGTGCCAGCAGCCCTAGTCGGTCCTACAATGAGCAGTTCTTC	CASSPSRSYNEQFF
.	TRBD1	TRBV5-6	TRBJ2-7	TGTGCCAGCACCTCTTGGGCGGGACAGGGATACGAGCAGTACTTC	CASTSWAGQGYEQYF
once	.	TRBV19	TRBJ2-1	TGTGCCAGTAGTATCGCTATAGGACTTTACAATGAGCAGTTCTTC	CASSIAIGLYNEQFF
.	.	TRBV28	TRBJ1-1	TGTGCCAGCAGTTTGGAGGGGAGCGGGTGGCGGAACACTGAAGCTTTCTTT	CASSLEGSGWRNTEAFF
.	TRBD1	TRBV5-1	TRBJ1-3	TGCGCCAGCAGCTTGGTGACAGGGACAAGAAACACCATATATTTT	CASSLVTGTRNTIYF
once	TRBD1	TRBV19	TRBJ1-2	TGTGCCAGTAGTAGGACAGGGTCTGGAGATGGCTACACCTTC	CASSRTGSGDGYTF
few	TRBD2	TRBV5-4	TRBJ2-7	TGTGCCAGCAGCCTCGCGGCGGGAGGGAGCGACGAGCAGTACTTC	CASSLAAGGSDEQYF
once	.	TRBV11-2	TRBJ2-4	TGTGCCAGCGGGGAGCTAATTCAGTACTTC	CASGELIQYF
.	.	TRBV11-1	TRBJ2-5	TGTGCCAGCAGCTGGACAATGCAAGAGACCCAGTACTTC	CASSWTMQETQYF
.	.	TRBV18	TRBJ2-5	TGTGCCAGCTCATCGAGGACAGAAGAGACCCAGTACTTC	CASSSRTEETQYF
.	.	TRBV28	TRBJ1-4	TGTGCCAGCAGTTTAGGAGGGCAGGGCAATGAAAAACTGTTTTTT	CASSLGGQGNEKLFF
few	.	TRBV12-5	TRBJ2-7	TGTGCTAGTGGTCTGACGGGAGCCCCCTACGAGCAGTACTTC	CASGLTGAPYEQYF
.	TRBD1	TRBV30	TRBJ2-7	TGTGCCTGGAGACAGGGGGGCTACGAGCAGTACTTC	CAWRQGGYEQYF
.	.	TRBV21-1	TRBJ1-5	TGTGCCAGCAGCAAGGCCCCTATGACAGGGTCAAATCAGCCCCAGCATTTT	CASSKAPMTGSNQPQHF
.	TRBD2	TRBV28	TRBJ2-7	TGTGCCACCACCCCCGGGACTATCTACGAGCAGTACTTC	CATTPGTIYEQYF
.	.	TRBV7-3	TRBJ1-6	TGTGCCAGCAGCTCTGACAGAGATTCACCCCTCCACTTT	CASSSDRDSPLHF
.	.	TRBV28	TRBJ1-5	TGTGCCAGCAGGATCCCTTACCACAGGAACCTTAGGGGCAATCAGCCCCAGCATTTT	CASRIPYHRNLRGNQPQHF
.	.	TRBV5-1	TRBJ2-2	TGCGCCAGCAGCTTGACAGGGAAGAACACCGGGGAGCTGTTTTTT	CASSLTGKNTGELFF
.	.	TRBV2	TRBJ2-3	TGTGCCAGTAGGACATCCACTAGCACAGATACGCAGTATTTT	CASRTSTSTDTQYF
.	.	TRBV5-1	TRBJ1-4	TGCGCCAGCAGAGGGGAGGGGGCAACTAATGAAAAACTGTTTTTT	CASRGEGATNEKLFF
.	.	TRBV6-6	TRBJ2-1	TGTGCCAGCAGTTACTCCGACAATGAGCAGTTCTTC	CASSYSDNEQFF
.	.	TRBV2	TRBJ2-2	TGTGCCAGCAGTGGACTCCTTCCCGGGGAGCTGTTTTTT	CASSGLLPGELFF
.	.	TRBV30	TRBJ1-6	TGTGCCTGGAGGGGGGGGACGGATAATTCACCCCTCCACTTT	CAWRGGTDNSPLHF
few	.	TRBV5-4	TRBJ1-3	TGTGCCAGCAGCCTTCAGGGGCCCAGCTCTGGAAACACCATATATTTT	CASSLQGPSSGNTIYF
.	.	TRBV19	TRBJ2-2	TGTGCCAGTAAAGATGAACAGGCGGCCGGGGAGCTGTTTTTT	CASKDEQAAGELFF
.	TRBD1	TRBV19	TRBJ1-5	TGTGCCACGAGAACAGGGGGTAGCAATCAGCCCCAGCATTTT	CATRTGGSNQPQHF
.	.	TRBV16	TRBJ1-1	TGTGCCAGCAGCCGCGGAAACAGGGACACTGAAGCTTTCTTT	CASSRGNRDTEAFF
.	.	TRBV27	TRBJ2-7	TGTGCCAGCAGTCCCGATCCGAGCTCCTACGAGCAGTACTTC	CASSPDPSSYEQYF
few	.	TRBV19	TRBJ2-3	TGTGCCAGTAGCCCCTCGGATACGCAGTATTTT	CASSPSDTQYF
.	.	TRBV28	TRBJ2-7	TGTGCCAGCAGTTTAGGGGGCCTCTACTCCTACGAGCAGTACTTC	CASSLGGLYSYEQYF
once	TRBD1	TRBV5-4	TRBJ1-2	TGTGCCAGCAGCACTACAGGGGTTGGCTACACCTTC	CASSTTGVGYTF
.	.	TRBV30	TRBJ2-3	TGTGCCTGGAAAACTGATGCAGATACGCAGTATTTT	CAWKTDADTQYF
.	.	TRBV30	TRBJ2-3	TGTGCCTGGAATAGTGGGCAGACAGATACGCAGTATTTT	CAWNSGQTDTQYF
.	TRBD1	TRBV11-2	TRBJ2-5	TGTGCCAGCAGCTTAGGGGACAGGAGGGGTTCAGAGACCCAGTACTTC	CASSLGDRRGSETQYF
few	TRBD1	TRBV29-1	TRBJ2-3	TGCAGCGTGCGGACAGGGGTGGATACGCAGTATTTT	CSVRTGVDTQYF
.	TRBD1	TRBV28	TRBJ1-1	TGTGCCAGCAGTCAAGGTTCGGACAGGTTCCGGAACATTCGATGGGACACTGAAGCTTTCTTT	CASSQGSDRFRNIRWDTEAFF
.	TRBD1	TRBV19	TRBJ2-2	TGTGCCAGTAGGCACTTACAGGGGGTGGTTGGGTCCGGGGAGCTGTTTTTT	CASRHLQGVVGSGELFF
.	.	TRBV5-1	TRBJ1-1	TGCGCCAGCACCAAAGCAGGGTCTACTGAAGCTTTCTTT	CASTKAGSTEAFF